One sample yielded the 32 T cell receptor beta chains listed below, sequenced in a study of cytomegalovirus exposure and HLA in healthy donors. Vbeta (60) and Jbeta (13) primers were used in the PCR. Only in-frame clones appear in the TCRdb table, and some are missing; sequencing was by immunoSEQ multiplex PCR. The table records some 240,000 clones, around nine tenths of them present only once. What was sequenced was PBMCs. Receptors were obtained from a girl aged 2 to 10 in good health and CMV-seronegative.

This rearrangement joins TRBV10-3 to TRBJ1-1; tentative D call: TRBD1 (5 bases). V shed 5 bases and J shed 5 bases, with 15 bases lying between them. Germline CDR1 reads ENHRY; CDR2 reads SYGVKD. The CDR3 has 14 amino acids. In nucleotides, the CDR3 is TGTGCCATCAGTTTGGAGCAGGGAGGGACTGAAGCTTTCTTT. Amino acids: CAISLEQGGTEAFF.

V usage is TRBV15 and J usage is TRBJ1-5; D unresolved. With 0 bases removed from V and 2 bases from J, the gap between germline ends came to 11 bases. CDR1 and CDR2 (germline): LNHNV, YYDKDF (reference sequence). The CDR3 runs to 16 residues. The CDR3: CATSREDLLGNQPQHF. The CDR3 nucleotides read TGTGCCACCAGCAGAGAGGACTTGTTGGGCAATCAGCCCCAGCATTTT.

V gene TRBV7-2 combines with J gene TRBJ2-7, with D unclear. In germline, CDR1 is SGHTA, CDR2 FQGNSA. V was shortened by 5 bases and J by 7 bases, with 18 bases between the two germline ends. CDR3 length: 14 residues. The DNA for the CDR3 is TGTGCCAGCAGCCCCTACTCGGCGGCCAGTGAGCAGTACTTC. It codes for CASSPYSAASEQYF.

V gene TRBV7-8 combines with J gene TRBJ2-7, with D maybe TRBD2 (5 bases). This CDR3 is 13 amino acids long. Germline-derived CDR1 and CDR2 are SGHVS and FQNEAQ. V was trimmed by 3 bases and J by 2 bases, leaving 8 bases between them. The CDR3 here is CASSFGLAYEQYF. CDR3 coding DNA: TGTGCCAGCAGCTTCGGACTTGCCTACGAGCAGTACTTC.

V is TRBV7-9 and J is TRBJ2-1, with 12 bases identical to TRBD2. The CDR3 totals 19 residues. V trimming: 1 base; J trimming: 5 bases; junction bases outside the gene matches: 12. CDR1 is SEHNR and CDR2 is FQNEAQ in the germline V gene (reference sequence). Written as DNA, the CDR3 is TGTGCCAGCAGCTTAGAAATACTAGCGGGAGGAGGAGACCACAATGAGCAGTTCTTC. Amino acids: CASSLEILAGGGDHNEQFF.

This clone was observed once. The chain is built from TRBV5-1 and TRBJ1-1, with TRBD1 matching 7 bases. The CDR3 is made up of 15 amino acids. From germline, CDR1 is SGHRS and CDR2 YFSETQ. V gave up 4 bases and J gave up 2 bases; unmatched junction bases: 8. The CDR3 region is CASSVDRELNTEAFF. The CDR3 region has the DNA TGCGCCAGCAGCGTAGACAGGGAGCTTAACACTGAAGCTTTCTTT.

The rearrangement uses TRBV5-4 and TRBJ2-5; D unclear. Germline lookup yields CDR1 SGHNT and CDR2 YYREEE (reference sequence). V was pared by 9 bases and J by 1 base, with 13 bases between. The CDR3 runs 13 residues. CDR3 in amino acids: CAIRVAAQETQYF. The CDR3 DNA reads TGTGCCATCCGGGTGGCGGCCCAAGAGACCCAGTACTTC.

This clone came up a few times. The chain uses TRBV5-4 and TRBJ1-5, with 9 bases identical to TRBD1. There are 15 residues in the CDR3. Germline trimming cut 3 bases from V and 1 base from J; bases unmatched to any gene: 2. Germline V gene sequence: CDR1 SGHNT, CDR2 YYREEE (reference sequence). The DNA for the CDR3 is TGTGCCAGCAGCTACAGGGGGCGCAGCAATCAGCCCCAGCATTTT. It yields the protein CASSYRGRSNQPQHF.

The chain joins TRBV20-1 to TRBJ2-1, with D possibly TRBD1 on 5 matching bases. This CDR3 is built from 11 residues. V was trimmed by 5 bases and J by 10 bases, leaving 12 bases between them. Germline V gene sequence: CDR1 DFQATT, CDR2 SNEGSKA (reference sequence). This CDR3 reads CSAPTGSEQFF. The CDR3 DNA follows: TGCAGTGCTCCAACAGGTAGCGAGCAGTTCTTC.

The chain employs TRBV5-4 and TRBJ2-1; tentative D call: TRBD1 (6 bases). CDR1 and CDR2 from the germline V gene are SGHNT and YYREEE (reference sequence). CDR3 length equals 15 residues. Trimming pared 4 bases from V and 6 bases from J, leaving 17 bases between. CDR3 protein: CASSLQGWGANEQFF. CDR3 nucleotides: TGTGCCAGCAGCCTACAGGGATGGGGTGCCAATGAGCAGTTCTTC.

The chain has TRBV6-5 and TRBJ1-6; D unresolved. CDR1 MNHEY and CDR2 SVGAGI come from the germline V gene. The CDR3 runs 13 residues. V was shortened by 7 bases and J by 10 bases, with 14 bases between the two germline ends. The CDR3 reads CASTDDRGSPLHF. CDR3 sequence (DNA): TGTGCCAGCACCGACGACCGAGGATCACCCCTCCACTTT.

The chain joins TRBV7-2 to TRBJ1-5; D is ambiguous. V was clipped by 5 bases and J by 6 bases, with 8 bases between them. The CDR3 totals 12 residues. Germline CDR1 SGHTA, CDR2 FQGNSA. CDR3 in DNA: TGTGCCAGCAGCCCGTACGGTCAGCCCCAGCATTTT. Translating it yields CASSPYGQPQHF.

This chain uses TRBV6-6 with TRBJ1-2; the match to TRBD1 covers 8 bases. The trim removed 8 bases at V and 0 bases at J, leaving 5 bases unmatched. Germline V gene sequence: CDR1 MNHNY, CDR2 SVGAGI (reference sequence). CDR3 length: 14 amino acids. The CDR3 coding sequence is TGTGCCAGCGGCCGACAGGGGACTAACTATGGCTACACCTTC. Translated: CASGRQGTNYGYTF.

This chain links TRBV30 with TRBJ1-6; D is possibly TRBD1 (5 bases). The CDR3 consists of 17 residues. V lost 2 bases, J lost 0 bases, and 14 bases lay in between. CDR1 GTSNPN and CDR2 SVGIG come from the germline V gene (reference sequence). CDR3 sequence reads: CAWSRKAGGSYNSPLHF. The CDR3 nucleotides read TGTGCCTGGAGTAGAAAGGCCGGGGGCTCCTATAATTCACCCCTCCACTTT.

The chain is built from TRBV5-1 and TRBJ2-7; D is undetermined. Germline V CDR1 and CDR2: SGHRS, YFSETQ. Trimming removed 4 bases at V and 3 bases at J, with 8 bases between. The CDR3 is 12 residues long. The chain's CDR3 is CASSPPGYEQYF. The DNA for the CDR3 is TGCGCCAGCAGCCCACCAGGCTACGAGCAGTACTTC.

CDR3 nucleotides: TGTGCCAGCCTGGGGGAGGGACCGGGCGAGCAGTACTTC. This codes for CASLGEGPGEQYF. V gene TRBV19 combines with J gene TRBJ2-7; TRBD2 aligns across 7 bases. Germline CDR1 reads LNHDA; CDR2 reads SQIVND (reference sequence). This CDR3 is built from 13 residues. The trim removed 9 bases at V and 6 bases at J, leaving 11 bases unmatched.

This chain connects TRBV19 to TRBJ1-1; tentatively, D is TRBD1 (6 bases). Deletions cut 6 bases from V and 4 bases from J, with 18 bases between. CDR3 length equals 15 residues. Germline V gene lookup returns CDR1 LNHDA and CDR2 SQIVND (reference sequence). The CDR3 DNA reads TGTGCCAGTAGCATGAACTGGGGGCAATCCACTGAAGCTTTCTTT. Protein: CASSMNWGQSTEAFF.

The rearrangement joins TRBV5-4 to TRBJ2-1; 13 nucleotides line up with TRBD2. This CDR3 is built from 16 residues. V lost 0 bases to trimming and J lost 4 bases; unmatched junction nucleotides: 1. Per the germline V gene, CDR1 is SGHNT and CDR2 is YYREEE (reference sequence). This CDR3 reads CASSLALAGGYNEQFF. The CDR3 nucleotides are TGTGCCAGCAGCTTGGCACTAGCGGGAGGGTACAATGAGCAGTTCTTC.

Here the CDR3 DNA reads TGTGCCAGCAGCTTACCCGGGGGGACTATCGGGACCCAGTACTTC. Amino acid sequence: CASSLPGGTIGTQYF. The gene calls are TRBV7-9 and TRBJ2-5, with TRBD2 matching 7 bases. The CDR3 has 15 residues. The germline V gene has CDR1 SEHNR and CDR2 FQNEAQ (reference sequence). The junction had 10 bases not matched to a gene; V was cut back by 2 bases and J by 7 bases.

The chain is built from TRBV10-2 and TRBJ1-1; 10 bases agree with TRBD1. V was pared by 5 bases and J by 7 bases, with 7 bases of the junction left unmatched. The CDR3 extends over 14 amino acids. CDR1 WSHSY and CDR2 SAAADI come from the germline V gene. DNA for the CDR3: TGCGCCAGCAGTACGACAGGGGGCAAGGGTGAAGCTTTCTTT. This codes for CASSTTGGKGEAFF.

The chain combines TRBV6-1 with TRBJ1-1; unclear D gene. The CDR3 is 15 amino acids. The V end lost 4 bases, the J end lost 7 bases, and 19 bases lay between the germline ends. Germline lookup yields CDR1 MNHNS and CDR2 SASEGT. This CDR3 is CASSGDVTVRVEAFF. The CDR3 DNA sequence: TGTGCCAGCAGTGGCGACGTCACAGTCCGTGTTGAAGCTTTCTTT.

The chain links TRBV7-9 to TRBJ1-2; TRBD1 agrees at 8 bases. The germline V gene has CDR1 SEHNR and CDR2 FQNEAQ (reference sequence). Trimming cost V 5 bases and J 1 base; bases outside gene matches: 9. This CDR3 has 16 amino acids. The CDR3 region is CASSRPTGQGNYGYTF. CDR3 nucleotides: TGTGCCAGCAGCCGGCCTACAGGACAGGGTAACTATGGCTACACCTTC.

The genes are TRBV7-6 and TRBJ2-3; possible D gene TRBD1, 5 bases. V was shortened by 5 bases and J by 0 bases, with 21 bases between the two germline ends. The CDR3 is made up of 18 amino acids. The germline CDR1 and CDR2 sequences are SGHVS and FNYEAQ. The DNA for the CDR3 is TGTGCCAGCAGCACCGAGCCATATAGGGGATATAGCACAGATACGCAGTATTTT. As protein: CASSTEPYRGYSTDTQYF.

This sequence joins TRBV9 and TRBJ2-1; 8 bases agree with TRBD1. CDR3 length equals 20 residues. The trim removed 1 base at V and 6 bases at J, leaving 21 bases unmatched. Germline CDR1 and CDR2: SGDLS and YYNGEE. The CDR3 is CASSVWAGGFGGFGGNEQFF. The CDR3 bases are TGTGCCAGCAGCGTATGGGCAGGGGGCTTTGGGGGGTTTGGAGGCAATGAGCAGTTCTTC. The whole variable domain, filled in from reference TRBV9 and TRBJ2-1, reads DSGVTQTPKHLITATGQRVTLRCSPRSGDLSVYWYQQSLDQGLQFLIQYYNGEERAKGNILERFSAQQFPDLHSELNLSSLELGDSALYFCASSVWAGGFGGFGGNEQFFGPGTRLTVL.

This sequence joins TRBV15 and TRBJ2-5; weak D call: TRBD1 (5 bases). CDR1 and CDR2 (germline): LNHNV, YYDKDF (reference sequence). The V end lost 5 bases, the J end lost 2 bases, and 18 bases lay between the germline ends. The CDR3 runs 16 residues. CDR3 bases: TGTGCCACCAGCGGATGGGGCAGGCCCAAACAAGAGACCCAGTACTTC. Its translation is CATSGWGRPKQETQYF.

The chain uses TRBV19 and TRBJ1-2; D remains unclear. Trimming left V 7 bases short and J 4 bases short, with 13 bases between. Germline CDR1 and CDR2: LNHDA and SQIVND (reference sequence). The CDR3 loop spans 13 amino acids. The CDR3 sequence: CASNELGVYGYTF. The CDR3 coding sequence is TGTGCCAGTAATGAACTTGGAGTCTATGGCTACACCTTC.

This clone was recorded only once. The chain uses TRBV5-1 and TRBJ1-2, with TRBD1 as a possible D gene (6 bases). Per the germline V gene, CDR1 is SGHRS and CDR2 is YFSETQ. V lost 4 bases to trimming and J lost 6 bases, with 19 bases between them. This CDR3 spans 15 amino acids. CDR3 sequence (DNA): TGCGCCAGCAGCCCCCCCGACAGGATCGCGGATGGCTACACCTTC. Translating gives CASSPPDRIADGYTF.

DNA for the CDR3: TGTGCCAGCAGTGAATTTCTGTCGGAGCGCACAGATACGCAGTATTTT. The encoded protein is CASSEFLSERTDTQYF. This sequence joins TRBV6-1 and TRBJ2-3; D not resolved. Germline-derived CDR1 and CDR2 are MNHNS and SASEGT. There are 16 residues in the CDR3. V was cut by 2 bases and J by 1 base, with 13 bases left in between.

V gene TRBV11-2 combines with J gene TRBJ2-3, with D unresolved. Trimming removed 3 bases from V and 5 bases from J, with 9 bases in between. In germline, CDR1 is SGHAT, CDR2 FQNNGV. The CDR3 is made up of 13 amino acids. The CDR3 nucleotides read TGTGCCAGCAGCTTGCCCTACCTAGATACGCAGTATTTT. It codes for CASSLPYLDTQYF.

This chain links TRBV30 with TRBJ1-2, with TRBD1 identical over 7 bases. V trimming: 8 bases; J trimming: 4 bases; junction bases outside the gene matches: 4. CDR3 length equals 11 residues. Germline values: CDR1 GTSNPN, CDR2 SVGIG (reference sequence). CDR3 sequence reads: CASDRAYGYTF. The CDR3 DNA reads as TGTGCCAGTGACAGGGCCTATGGCTACACCTTC.

This CDR3 reads CASSQGSGQIGFVGNTIYF. As DNA, the CDR3 is TGCGCCAGCAGCCAAGGATCAGGACAAATCGGTTTTGTTGGAAACACCATATATTTT. The genes are TRBV4-1 and TRBJ1-3; maybe TRBD1 (5 bases). The V gene's germline CDR1 is MGHRA and CDR2 YSYEKL. The CDR3 loop spans 19 amino acids. The V and J ends lost 1 base and 3 bases respectively, with 22 bases between them.

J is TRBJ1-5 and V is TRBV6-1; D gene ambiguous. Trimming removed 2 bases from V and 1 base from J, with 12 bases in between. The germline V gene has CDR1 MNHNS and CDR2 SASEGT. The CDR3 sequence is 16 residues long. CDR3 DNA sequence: TGTGCCAGCAGTGAATCTGAGGGTTACAGCAATCAGCCCCAGCATTTT. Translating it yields CASSESEGYSNQPQHF.